The 27 T cell receptor beta chains listed next were all sequenced from one sample in a study of T cell changes during pregnancy in multiple sclerosis (dated by TCRdb to about 2019). The library was built by means of the immunoSEQ multiplex PCR assay. TCRdb retrieved this table from immuneACCESS and kept in-frame rearrangements only. Not all clones are present; in checked studies, unresolved V genes account for under half, and no reason is known for the remainder. This sample holds tens of thousands of clones; 90% to 95% were observed only once. The ten largest clones add up to over 1.1% of the sample. The material was peripheral blood, obtained after pregnancy. Receptors were obtained from a female donor with multiple sclerosis, enrolled in a pregnancy study.

The chain links TRBV10-3 to TRBJ1-1, with D unclear. Germline loops: CDR1 ENHRY, CDR2 SYGVKD. V was shortened by 5 bases and J by 3 bases, with 16 bases between the two germline ends. The CDR3 runs 15 residues. The CDR3 coding sequence is TGTGCCATCAGTCAAAGCCCCCTCCGAGACACTGAAGCTTTCTTT. Translated, it gives CAISQSPLRDTEAFF.

The chain carries TRBV2 and TRBJ2-5; D might be TRBD1 (6 bases). Per the germline V gene, CDR1 is SNHLY and CDR2 is FYNNEI. Trimming pared 5 bases from V and 5 bases from J, leaving 18 bases between. This CDR3 spans 15 amino acids. CDR3 bases: TGTGCCAGCAGTTTTTTAGTACAGGGTGGGGAGACCCAGTACTTC. Protein product: CASSFLVQGGETQYF. Full variable domain (rest looked up from reference TRBV2 and TRBJ2-5): EPEVTQTPSHQVTQMGQEVILRCVPISNHLYFYWYRQILGQKVEFLVSFYNNEISEKSEIFDDQFSVERPDGSNFTLKIRSTKLEDSAMYFCASSFLVQGGETQYFGPGTRLLVL.

The V call is TRBV5-6, the J call TRBJ2-7; weak D call: TRBD1 (6 bases). CDR3 length equals 14 residues. V dropped 3 bases and J dropped 2 bases, with 12 bases sitting between them. Germline assignment: CDR1 SGHDT and CDR2 YYEEEE. CDR3 region: CASSSRAGAYEQYF. The CDR3 bases are TGTGCCAGCAGCTCGCGGGCAGGGGCCTACGAGCAGTACTTC. Full variable domain (remainder filled in from reference TRBV5-6 and TRBJ2-7): DAGVTQSPTHLIKTRGQQVTLRCSPKSGHDTVSWYQQALGQGPQFIFQYYEEEERQRGNFPDRFSGHQFPNYSSELNVNALLLGDSALYLCASSSRAGAYEQYFGPGTRLTVT.

The chain joins TRBV28 to TRBJ2-7; D is perhaps TRBD1 (6 bases). The germline V gene has CDR1 MDHEN and CDR2 SYDVKM. The CDR3 loop spans 13 amino acids. V lost 9 bases, J lost 4 bases, and 16 bases lay in between. The CDR3 loop reads CASKPQGEYEQYF. The CDR3 DNA is TGTGCCAGTAAACCACAGGGAGAATACGAGCAGTACTTC.

This clone was seen once. The V gene is TRBV2, the J gene TRBJ1-4; 12 bases line up with TRBD1. This CDR3 contains 16 residues. Losses at the gene ends were 7 bases for V and 1 base for J; bases not matched to a gene: 4. The V gene's germline CDR1 is SNHLY and CDR2 FYNNEI. CDR3 region: CASTGTGGITNEKLFF. The CDR3 nucleotides read TGTGCCAGCACGGGGACAGGGGGCATAACTAATGAAAAACTGTTTTTT.

V and J are TRBV2 and TRBJ2-5; 8 bases are a match to TRBD2. After removal of 5 bases from V and 4 bases from J, the junction contained 6 bases not matched to a gene. CDR3 length equals 14 residues. Per germline, CDR1 SNHLY and CDR2 FYNNEI. Written as DNA, the CDR3 is TGTGCCAGCAGTCACGGGGGGGCTGGAGAGACCCAGTACTTC. This gives the protein CASSHGGAGETQYF.

The chain is built from TRBV7-9 and TRBJ2-7, with TRBD2 as a possible D gene (6 bases). The CDR3 totals 14 residues. Per the germline V gene, CDR1 is SEHNR and CDR2 is FQNEAQ (reference sequence). The V and J ends lost 3 bases and 3 bases respectively, with 12 bases between them. The CDR3 loop reads CASSLGGGVYEQYF. DNA of the CDR3: TGTGCCAGCAGCTTGGGAGGCGGGGTCTACGAGCAGTACTTC.

The V and J genes are TRBV11-1 and TRBJ2-7, with TRBD1 matching 10 bases. Germline CDR1 SGHAT, CDR2 FQDESV (reference sequence). V lost 5 bases and J lost 4; bases outside the gene matches: 8. The CDR3 covers 15 residues. The CDR3 here is CASSIGTGALYEQYF. The CDR3 DNA follows: TGTGCCAGCAGCATCGGGACAGGGGCTCTATACGAGCAGTACTTC.

The chain joins TRBV10-2 to TRBJ1-4; D may be TRBD1 (5 bases). The CDR3 has 17 amino acids. Trimming removed 0 bases from V and 6 bases from J, with 17 bases in between. In germline, CDR1 is WSHSY, CDR2 SAAADI. The CDR3 sequence is CASSESAAGRAYEKLFF. The DNA of the CDR3 is TGCGCCAGCAGTGAGTCGGCCGCAGGCAGGGCGTATGAAAAACTGTTTTTT.

V and J are TRBV10-3 and TRBJ1-1, with TRBD1 matching over 9 bases. V gave up 6 bases and J gave up 10 bases; unmatched junction bases: 6. Germline V gives CDR1 ENHRY, CDR2 SYGVKD. This CDR3 is 12 amino acids long. The CDR3 coding sequence is TGTGCCATCAGCCAACCGGGACAGGGAGCTTTCTTT. This encodes CAISQPGQGAFF.

The rearrangement joins TRBV19 to TRBJ1-1; 7 nucleotides agree with TRBD1. The length of the CDR3 is 16 residues. Looked up from germline, CDR1 is LNHDA and CDR2 is SQIVND (reference sequence). V was pared by 5 bases and J by 0 bases, with 9 bases of the junction left unmatched. The CDR3 sequence: CASSAGDRIMNTEAFF. CDR3 nucleotide sequence: TGTGCCAGTAGTGCCGGGGACAGAATTATGAACACTGAAGCTTTCTTT. Together with reference TRBV19 and TRBJ1-1, the CDR3 gives the full variable domain: DGGITQSPKYLFRKEGQNVTLSCEQNLNHDAMYWYRQDPGQGLRLIYYSQIVNDFQKGDIAEGYSVSREKKESFPLTVTSAQKNPTAFYLCASSAGDRIMNTEAFFGQGTRLTVV.

The chain recombines TRBV6-1 with TRBJ1-4; a possible D gene is TRBD1 (6 bases). Trimming took off 3 bases at V and 11 bases at J, with 19 bases between the two ends. CDR1 is MNHNS, CDR2 SASEGT, per germline. The CDR3 spans 15 residues. The CDR3 is CASSDLGQGKAKLFF. The CDR3 DNA reads as TGTGCCAGCAGTGATTTGGGCCAGGGGAAAGCGAAACTGTTTTTT.

J is TRBJ1-1 and V is TRBV18, with 9 bases fitting TRBD1. V dropped 4 bases and J dropped 4; count of bases not matched to a gene: 1. Looked up from germline, CDR1 is KGHSH and CDR2 is LQKENI. CDR3 size: 13 residues. CDR3 region: CASSQGQGTEAFF. CDR3 nucleotides: TGTGCCAGCTCACAGGGACAGGGCACTGAAGCTTTCTTT.

The chain couples TRBV6-5 to TRBJ2-7; 7 positions agree with TRBD1. Germline lookup yields CDR1 MNHEY and CDR2 SVGAGI. The CDR3 runs 11 residues. With V trimmed by 6 bases and J by 6 bases, 2 bases remained unmatched. DNA for the CDR3: TGTGCCAGCAGACAGGGGCGCGAGCAGTACTTC. Protein product: CASRQGREQYF.

This clone has just one count. The chain couples TRBV10-1 to TRBJ2-7, with D perhaps TRBD1 (6 bases). Germline V gives CDR1 WNHNN, CDR2 SYGVQD (reference sequence). Trimming cost V 6 bases and J 2 bases, with 11 bases left between them. The CDR3 is made up of 13 amino acids. The CDR3 is CASSPGTTYEQYF. CDR3 bases: TGCGCCAGCAGCCCCGGGACAACCTACGAGCAGTACTTC.

The chain has TRBV27 and TRBJ1-1, with TRBD1 matching 8 bases. The junction had 2 bases not matched to a gene; V was cut back by 2 bases and J by 3 bases. Germline V lookup: CDR1 MNHEY, CDR2 SMNVEV (reference sequence). This CDR3 has 14 residues. The CDR3 bases are TGTGCCAGCAGTTTAACAGGGGGGTACACTGAAGCTTTCTTT. Its protein product is CASSLTGGYTEAFF.

The chain couples TRBV5-4 to TRBJ2-3; TRBD2 might be the D (6 bases). The ends were cut back, 1 base at V and 2 bases at J, with 11 bases in the middle. The CDR3 runs 15 residues. Per the germline V gene, CDR1 is SGHNT and CDR2 is YYREEE (reference sequence). The DNA for the CDR3 is TGTGCCAGCAGCTTGTCTAGCGCTGCCACAGATACGCAGTATTTT. Residues: CASSLSSAATDTQYF.

The CDR3 here is CASSPSRVGDGYTF. The CDR3 coding sequence is TGTGCCAGCAGCCCAAGCAGGGTCGGAGATGGCTACACCTTC. J is TRBJ1-2 and V is TRBV11-2; D is possibly TRBD1 (5 bases). V was pared by 5 bases and J by 6 bases, with 16 bases between. The CDR3 has 14 residues. The V gene's germline CDR1 is SGHAT and CDR2 FQNNGV.

This clone was counted a single time. The chain employs TRBV19 and TRBJ1-5; D perhaps matches TRBD1 (6 bases). In germline, CDR1 is LNHDA, CDR2 SQIVND (reference sequence). V was shortened by 2 bases and J by 2 bases, with 16 bases between the two germline ends. This CDR3 spans 17 amino acids. Here the CDR3 reads CASSITASGVGNQPQHF. In DNA, the CDR3 is TGTGCCAGTAGTATAACCGCATCAGGGGTGGGCAATCAGCCCCAGCATTTT.

This chain joins TRBV7-6 and TRBJ1-3; possibly TRBD1 for D (5 bases). Per germline, CDR1 SGHVS and CDR2 FNYEAQ. This CDR3 contains 18 residues. V was shortened by 5 bases and J by 0 bases, with 20 bases between the two germline ends. The CDR3 DNA follows: TGTGCCAGCAGCCGCTTGGGCAGGGCCGGGGGCTCTGGAAACACCATATATTTT. This codes for CASSRLGRAGGSGNTIYF.

This chain connects TRBV11-2 to TRBJ2-4, with 14 bases matching TRBD2. Trimming at V came to 3 bases and at J to 3 bases, leaving 10 bases not matched to a gene. Germline-derived CDR1 and CDR2 are SGHAT and FQNNGV. The CDR3 covers 19 residues. The CDR3 DNA reads as TGTGCCAGCAGCTTGTCGACTAGCGGGAGGGCCTTCGGCAAAAACATTCAGTACTTC. Protein product: CASSLSTSGRAFGKNIQYF.

This chain joins TRBV6-5 and TRBJ2-7; D unclear. V lost 4 bases, J lost 0 bases, and 7 bases lay in between. CDR3 length: 13 residues. Germline V gene data show CDR1 as MNHEY and CDR2 as SVGAGI. CDR3: CASSSSYSYEQYF. CDR3 DNA sequence: TGTGCCAGCAGTTCCTCCTACTCCTACGAGCAGTACTTC.

The V call is TRBV28, the J call TRBJ2-1; D possibly corresponds to TRBD1 (6 bases). This CDR3 has 13 residues. The germline V gene has CDR1 MDHEN and CDR2 SYDVKM. V was trimmed by 5 bases and J by 7 bases, leaving 12 bases between them. The chain's CDR3 is CASSSLDRNEQFF. The CDR3 DNA sequence: TGTGCCAGCAGTAGCCTCGACAGGAATGAGCAGTTCTTC.

The chain uses TRBV11-2 and TRBJ1-2, with D unresolved. The CDR3 has 13 residues. V was clipped by 1 base and J by 8 bases, with 11 bases between them. Germline V CDR1 and CDR2: SGHAT, FQNNGV. As DNA, the CDR3 is TGTGCCAGCAGCTTAGGAATGGAGCGAGGCTACACCTTC. Protein product: CASSLGMERGYTF.

This chain connects TRBV5-6 to TRBJ2-2; D may be TRBD2 (5 bases). V was pared by 4 bases and J by 5 bases, with 24 bases between. Per the germline V gene, CDR1 is SGHDT and CDR2 is YYEEEE. CDR3 size: 18 residues. CDR3 region: CASSLVSFLSEGTGELFF. In DNA, the CDR3 is TGTGCCAGCAGCCTAGTTAGTTTTCTTTCCGAGGGTACCGGGGAGCTGTTTTTT.

This rearrangement joins TRBV5-4 to TRBJ2-3; TRBD2 matches at 8 bases. Per the germline V gene, CDR1 is SGHNT and CDR2 is YYREEE (reference sequence). The junction had 8 bases not matched to a gene; V was cut back by 10 bases and J by 4 bases. The CDR3 loop spans 13 amino acids. CDR3 bases: TGTGCCGGCGGGGGGCGGGATGCAGATACGCAGTATTTT. This translates into CAGGGRDADTQYF.

This chain links TRBV5-1 with TRBJ2-2; 12 bases are a match to TRBD2. V lost 5 bases to trimming and J lost 6 bases; unmatched junction nucleotides: 5. CDR1 and CDR2 from the germline V gene are SGHRS and YFSETQ. The CDR3 covers 15 residues. The DNA for the CDR3 is TGCGCCAGCAGTACGACTAGCGGGAGCCCCGGGGAGCTGTTTTTT. Protein sequence: CASSTTSGSPGELFF. The variable domain in full, with the rest retrieved from reference TRBV5-1 and TRBJ2-2, is KAGVTQTPRYLIKTRGQQVTLSCSPISGHRSVSWYQQTPGQGLQFLFEYFSETQRNKGNFPGRFSGRQFSNSRSEMNVSTLELGDSALYLCASSTTSGSPGELFFGEGSRLTVL.